The clone carrying this T cell receptor (beta chain) was counted between two and nine times. The sample is drawn from a study of human T cells and chemical hapten exposure. Across the study: Investigators sensitized around 2 cm by around 2 cm of upper inner arm skin with 2% DPC.

This CDR3 contains 16 residues. V was shortened by 3 bases and J by 7 bases, with 21 bases between the two germline ends. TCRdb ran MiXCR on the RACE reads and lists one entry per CDR3 protein. This table has tens of thousands of distinct CDR3 sequences, more than 9.5% appearing once. Time point given: patch test 2, 6 weeks after DPC sensitization. Treatment denoted: therapeutic diphenylcyclopropenone sensitization with weekly scalp DPC. Specimen: whole blood, collected in connection with sensitization to the hapten diphenylcyclopropenone (DPC). This rearrangement joins TRBV12-3 or TRBV12-4 to TRBJ1-1, with a tentative D call TRBD1 (5 bases). This TCR derives from a man aged 40-49 years with alopecia areata. Some clones in this sample may be carry-over from other donors' samples. This CDR3 is CASSFRGGSGWNEAFF. CDR3 sequence (DNA): TGTGCCAGCAGTTTTCGGGGGGGATCTGGATGGAATGAAGCTTTCTTT.